This TCR beta chain originates from a study of cytomegalovirus exposure and HLA in healthy donors. The CDR3 covers 13 residues. CDR1 is SQVTM, CDR2 ANQGSEA, per germline. Trimming took 6 bases from V and 9 from J, leaving 20 bases between them. Healthy bone marrow donors made up the cohort. The primer mix had 60 Vbeta and 13 Jbeta primers. Assay: immunoSEQ multiplex PCR; the TCRdb copy retains only in-frame clones and omits some. The sample records 150,000 to 200,000 clones, roughly 82% being singletons. V usage is TRBV29-1 and J usage is TRBJ1-1; D uncertain. This TCR derives from a woman aged 30 to 39 in good health and CMV-seronegative. Sequencing was performed on PBMCs. The CDR3 DNA sequence: TGCAGCGTCACTGTCGTTGGTTTGCCGAAAGCTTTCTTT. This codes for CSVTVVGLPKAFF.